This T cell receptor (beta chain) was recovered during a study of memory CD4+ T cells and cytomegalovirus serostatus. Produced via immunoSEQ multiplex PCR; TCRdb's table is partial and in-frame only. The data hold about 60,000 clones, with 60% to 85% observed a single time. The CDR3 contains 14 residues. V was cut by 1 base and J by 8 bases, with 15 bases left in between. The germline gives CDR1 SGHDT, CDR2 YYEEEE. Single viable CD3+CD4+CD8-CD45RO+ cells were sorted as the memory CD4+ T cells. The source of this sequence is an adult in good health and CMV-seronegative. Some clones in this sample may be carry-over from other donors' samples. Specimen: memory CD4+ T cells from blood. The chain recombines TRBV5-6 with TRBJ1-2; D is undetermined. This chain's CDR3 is CASSLLGRQEGYTF. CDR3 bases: TGTGCCAGCAGCTTGCTCGGGCGCCAAGAAGGCTACACCTTC.